The 24 T cell receptor beta chains reported below all come from one sample, sequenced in a study of blood T cells in healthy people across ages. The authors ran a second PCR of roughly 6 to 12 cycles using a sample-barcoded 5' primer and a J-beta primer mix. TCRdb redid the calling of the 5' RACE reads with MiXCR, one entry per CDR3 protein. Of fewer than 600,000 distinct CDR3 sequences in the sample, about a quarter were seen once. The same sample was also used in a study of T cells of mothers and their children.

Sequencing was performed on blood. These TCRs come from a boy younger than 10 in good health.

To note about this clonotype: With a much larger clone just one base away, this may be a read error. The rearrangement joins TRBV12-3 or TRBV12-4 to TRBJ2-5, with D hard to call. The closer fit of TRBJ2-1 to the DNA end suggests the J call may be wrong. This CDR3 contains 11 residues. The CDR3 sequence: CASSQINEQFF. CDR3 coding DNA: TGTGCCAGCAGCCAAATCAATGAGCAGTTCTTC.

This clonotype was seen more than once but under ten times. The rearrangement links TRBV28 to TRBJ2-1; 7 nucleotides agree with TRBD2. After removal of 4 bases from V and 8 bases from J, the junction contained 14 bases not matched to a gene. The V gene's germline CDR1 is MDHEN and CDR2 SYDVKM. The CDR3 is 16 amino acids. CDR3 nucleotides: TGTGCCAGCAGTTGGGGAGCGGGATGGGAGATAGATGAGCAGTTCTTC. It encodes CASSWGAGWEIDEQFF.

This clonotype occurred a few times. The chain has TRBV12-3 or TRBV12-4 and TRBJ2-5; 9 bases are shared with TRBD1. The CDR3 loop spans 14 amino acids. V lost 5 bases to trimming and J lost 4 bases; unmatched junction nucleotides: 5. The CDR3, as DNA: TGTGCCAGCAGTCCGTCGGACAGGGGAGAGACCCAGTACTTC. This encodes CASSPSDRGETQYF.

The rearrangement joins TRBV9 to TRBJ2-1; D not certain. The CDR3 runs 14 residues. Germline V gene data show CDR1 as SGDLS and CDR2 as YYNGEE. Trimming left V 1 base short and J 5 bases short, with 10 bases between. The CDR3 here is CASSVYLRDNEQFF. The CDR3 DNA follows: TGTGCCAGCAGCGTATATCTTCGGGACAATGAGCAGTTCTTC.

Only a few counts were recorded for this clonotype. J is TRBJ1-4 and V is TRBV7-9; D is unclear. CDR1 is SEHNR, CDR2 FQNEAQ, per germline (reference sequence). Trimming pared 5 bases from V and 2 bases from J, leaving 9 bases between. The CDR3 covers 14 residues. CDR3 amino acids: CASSLEDTNEKLFF. The CDR3 DNA reads as TGTGCCAGCAGCCTAGAGGACACTAATGAAAAACTGTTTTTT.

This clonotype was seen more than once but under ten times. This chain connects TRBV12-5 to TRBJ2-7, with TRBD1 matching 7 bases. The CDR3 extends over 14 amino acids. V lost 4 bases, J lost 5 bases, and 8 bases stayed unmatched. Germline V gives CDR1 LGHNT, CDR2 FRNRAP. CDR3 region: CASGSNRDRDEQYF. CDR3 nucleotide sequence: TGTGCTAGTGGTTCCAACCGGGACAGAGACGAGCAGTACTTC.

The chain has TRBV10-3 and TRBJ2-7; 9 bases match TRBD1. The CDR3 has 14 amino acids. V gave up 6 bases and J gave up 0 bases; unmatched junction bases: 3. Germline values: CDR1 ENHRY, CDR2 SYGVKD. In DNA form, the CDR3 reads TGTGCCATCAGACAGGACAGGGGCTCCTACGAGCAGTACGTC. As protein: CAIRQDRGSYEQYV.

The V call is TRBV20-1, the J call TRBJ2-5; D is perhaps TRBD1 or TRBD2 (5 bases each). V lost 5 bases to trimming and J lost 2 bases, with 12 bases between them. CDR1 is DFQATT, CDR2 SNEGSKA, per germline (reference sequence). CDR3 length: 13 amino acids. The CDR3 reads CSALGVGQETQYF. The CDR3, as DNA: TGCAGTGCTTTGGGGGTAGGGCAAGAGACCCAGTACTTC.

The rearrangement joins TRBV12-5 to TRBJ2-5; D gene uncertain. Germline CDR1 and CDR2: LGHNT and FRNRAP. Trimming took off 0 bases at V and 5 bases at J, with 7 bases between the two ends. This CDR3 is built from 13 residues. Here the CDR3 reads CASGLVSRETQYF. As DNA, the CDR3 is TGTGCTAGTGGTTTGGTATCGCGGGAGACCCAGTACTTC.

This chain uses TRBV7-9 with TRBJ2-7; TRBD2 matches at 11 bases. The V segment lost 5 bases and the J segment 3 bases; nucleotides outside the gene matches: 6. The CDR3 extends over 15 amino acids. Germline-derived CDR1 and CDR2 are SEHNR and FQNEAQ (reference sequence). The CDR3 coding sequence is TGTGCCAGCAGCCCTGTTGGGACTAGCGGCTACGAGCAGTACTTC. Translation: CASSPVGTSGYEQYF.

The chain recombines TRBV29-1 with TRBJ2-4; maybe TRBD1 (6 bases). Trimming pared 2 bases from V and 6 bases from J, leaving 14 bases between. Per germline, CDR1 SQVTM and CDR2 ANQGSEA. The CDR3 loop spans 14 amino acids. The CDR3 sequence is CSVEKGDTLNIQYF. The CDR3 coding sequence is TGCAGCGTTGAAAAGGGGGACACCCTAAACATTCAGTACTTC. Complete variable domain (other parts from reference TRBV29-1 and TRBJ2-4): SAVISQKPSRDICQRGTSLTIQCQVDSQVTMMFWYRQQPGQSLTLIATANQGSEATYESGFVIDKFPISRPNLTFSTLTVSNMSPEDSSIYLCSVEKGDTLNIQYFGAGTRLSVL.

This clonotype was counted between two and nine times. In nucleotides, the CDR3 is TGTGCCAGGAGTGGAGACAGGGGTAATTCACCCCTCCACTTT. This encodes CARSGDRGNSPLHF. The rearrangement joins TRBV12-3 or TRBV12-4 to TRBJ1-6, with 8 bases aligning to TRBD1. There are 14 residues in the CDR3. Germline trimming cut 9 bases from V and 6 bases from J; bases unmatched to any gene: 7.

The chain joins TRBV10-2 to TRBJ1-1, with D hard to call. Between the trimmed V and J ends, which lost 3 bases and 4 bases, there was a span of 9 bases. Germline-derived CDR1 and CDR2 are WSHSY and SAAADI. The CDR3 has 13 amino acids. The CDR3 coding sequence is TGCGCCAGCAGTGACCCAGGAAGCACTGAAGCTTTCTTT. Translating gives CASSDPGSTEAFF.

A note on this clonotype: This may come from a read error, since a much larger clone is one base off. The chain joins TRBV20-1 to TRBJ2-1; no clear D. The CDR3 loop spans 12 amino acids. Germline V gene lookup returns CDR1 DFQATT and CDR2 SNEGSKA (reference sequence). In DNA form, the CDR3 reads TGCAGTGCTAGCCCATCCTACAATGTGCAGTTCTTC. Translated: CSASPSYNVQFF.

The rearrangement links TRBV5-1 to TRBJ2-2, with 9 bases matching TRBD1. CDR3 length equals 14 residues. The germline CDR1 and CDR2 sequences are SGHRS and YFSETQ. V shed 7 bases and J 5 bases; nucleotides not matched to a gene: 6. CDR3 protein: CASRTGAPTGELFF. The CDR3 region has the DNA TGCGCCAGCCGGACAGGGGCTCCTACCGGGGAGCTGTTTTTT.

The chain couples TRBV9 to TRBJ2-2, with TRBD2 identical over 10 bases. The germline gives CDR1 SGDLS, CDR2 YYNGEE. The CDR3 runs to 16 residues. Trimming took 0 bases from V and 6 from J; bases not matched to a gene: 5. This chain's CDR3 is CASSVGLAGVAGELFF. The CDR3 nucleotides are TGTGCCAGCAGCGTAGGGCTAGCGGGAGTGGCCGGGGAGCTGTTTTTT.

The chain carries TRBV10-3 and TRBJ2-5, with D hard to call. V was pared by 0 bases and J by 4 bases, with 9 bases between. The length of the CDR3 is 14 residues. Per the germline V gene, CDR1 is ENHRY and CDR2 is SYGVKD. CDR3 region: CAISESDDAETQYF. The CDR3, as DNA: TGTGCCATCAGTGAGTCTGACGACGCAGAGACCCAGTACTTC.

This clonotype was counted only a few times. The chain recombines TRBV9 with TRBJ2-1; 10 bases align to TRBD2. Trimming at V came to 3 bases and at J to 5 bases, leaving 2 bases not matched to a gene. Germline assignment: CDR1 SGDLS and CDR2 YYNGEE. The CDR3 contains 14 residues. The CDR3 DNA reads as TGTGCCAGCAGCGCCGGACTAGCGGACAATGAGCAGTTCTTC. It specifies CASSAGLADNEQFF.

V and J are TRBV7-2 and TRBJ2-2, with TRBD2 as a possible D gene (5 bases). Germline assignment: CDR1 SGHTA and CDR2 FQGNSA. This CDR3 spans 15 amino acids. V was trimmed by 1 base and J by 6 bases, leaving 12 bases between them. The CDR3 loop is CASSLVLDRSGELFF. The CDR3 DNA follows: TGTGCCAGCAGCTTAGTACTAGATCGTTCCGGGGAGCTGTTTTTT.

In this sample, this clonotype turned up a few times. The chain joins TRBV6-2 or TRBV6-3 to TRBJ2-3; D might be TRBD1 or TRBD2, each matching 5 bases. The germline CDR1 and CDR2 sequences are MNHEY and SVGEGT. This CDR3 has 15 residues. Trimming stripped 0 bases from V and 5 bases from J, with 12 bases between. The CDR3 DNA follows: TGTGCCAGCAGTTACTCCTCGGGGCTAAGAGATACGCAGTATTTT. It codes for CASSYSSGLRDTQYF.

The rearrangement uses TRBV9 and TRBJ2-3; 10 nucleotides agree with TRBD2. This CDR3 contains 17 residues. The germline V gene has CDR1 SGDLS and CDR2 YYNGEE. Germline trimming cut 0 bases from V and 2 bases from J; bases unmatched to any gene: 6. This CDR3 reads CASSVAGSGGLTDTQYF. The CDR3 bases are TGTGCCAGCAGCGTAGCCGGTAGCGGGGGGCTCACAGATACGCAGTATTTT.

V and J are TRBV7-2 and TRBJ2-3, with 13 bases aligning to TRBD2. The CDR3 is 20 amino acids. V shed 3 bases and J 4 bases; nucleotides not matched to a gene: 16. Germline V gene sequence: CDR1 SGHTA, CDR2 FQGNSA. CDR3 residues: CASSFELTSGRARISDTQYF. The DNA for the CDR3 is TGTGCCAGCAGCTTTGAGTTAACTAGCGGGAGGGCCAGAATATCAGATACGCAGTATTTT.

This clonotype was seen ten or more times. The rearrangement joins TRBV5-1 to TRBJ2-7; 9 nucleotides match TRBD1. Germline CDR1 reads SGHRS; CDR2 reads YFSETQ. J gave up 1 base and V 0 bases, and 14 bases lay outside the gene matches. This CDR3 comprises 19 residues. CDR3 in DNA: TGCGCCAGCAGCTTGGTCGGGGACAGGGAATCTCGGGCGTCCTACGAGCAGTACTTC. This codes for CASSLVGDRESRASYEQYF.

V usage is TRBV6-2 or TRBV6-3 and J usage is TRBJ2-3; perhaps TRBD2 as D (6 bases). Germline V gives CDR1 MNHEY, CDR2 SVGEGT. The CDR3 loop spans 16 amino acids. Deletions cut 2 bases from V and 0 bases from J, with 12 bases between. The chain's CDR3 is CASSYGESGSTDTQYF. The CDR3 nucleotides are TGTGCCAGCAGTTACGGGGAAAGCGGGAGCACAGATACGCAGTATTTT.